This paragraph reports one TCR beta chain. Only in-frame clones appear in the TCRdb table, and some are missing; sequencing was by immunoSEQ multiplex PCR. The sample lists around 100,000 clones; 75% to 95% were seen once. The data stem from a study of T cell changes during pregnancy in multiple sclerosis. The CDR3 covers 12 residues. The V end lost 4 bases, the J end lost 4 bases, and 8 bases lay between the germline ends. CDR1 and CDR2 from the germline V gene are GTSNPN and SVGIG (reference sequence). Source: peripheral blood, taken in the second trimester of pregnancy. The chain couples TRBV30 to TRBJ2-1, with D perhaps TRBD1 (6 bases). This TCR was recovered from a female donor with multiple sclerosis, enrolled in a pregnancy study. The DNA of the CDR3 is TGTGCCTGGAAAGGGGGATACAATGAGCAGTTCTTC. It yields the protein CAWKGGYNEQFF.